The clone carrying this T cell receptor (beta chain) occurred many times. Its antigen is currently unknown. The source of the sample is a study of cytotoxic CD8 clonotypes in ibrutinib-treated CLL. Method: immunoSEQ multiplex PCR; TCRdb's copy keeps in-frame clones and lacks some. In the table there are 45,000 to 60,000 clones, approximately 52% of which are singletons. Study-wide points: Increased clonality at ibrutinib response gave way to a return toward baseline at progression. There were few public clonotypes, and on treatment they contracted or stayed stable. Baseline clonality, higher than in age-matched healthy donors, tracked circulating CD8+ T-cell counts.

This CDR3 region has 15 residues. CDR1 and CDR2 (germline): SGHRS, YFSETQ. V was pared by 4 bases and J by 4 bases, with 7 bases of the junction left unmatched. This specimen consisted of PBMCs, obtained after 24 months of ibrutinib treatment. The TCR originated in a human donor with chronic lymphocytic leukemia. V usage is TRBV5-1 and J usage is TRBJ2-2; 7 bases are shared with TRBD2. The chain's CDR3 is CASSLTGGGTGELFF. CDR3 DNA: TGCGCCAGCAGCCTGACGGGGGGAGGCACCGGGGAGCTGTTTTTT.